This T cell receptor (beta chain) was recorded in a study of cytotoxic CD8 clonotypes in ibrutinib-treated CLL. The ends were cut back, 0 bases at V and 6 bases at J, with 10 bases in the middle. Germline V gives CDR1 SGHRS, CDR2 YFSETQ. The CDR3 consists of 14 residues. Using immunoSEQ multiplex PCR, the repertoire was profiled, and TCRdb retains in-frame clones only, with some absent. The sample holds 150,000 to 200,000 clones, roughly 84% seen once. Sequences were derived from PBMCs, sampled at disease progression, from a patient treated with ibrutinib. The origin of this receptor is a human donor with chronic lymphocytic leukemia. V and J are TRBV5-1 and TRBJ2-1, with D perhaps being TRBD1 or TRBD2 (5 bases each). DNA of the CDR3: TGCGCCAGCAGCTTGGAGTCAGGGAGCAATGAGCAGTTCTTC. This encodes CASSLESGSNEQFF.